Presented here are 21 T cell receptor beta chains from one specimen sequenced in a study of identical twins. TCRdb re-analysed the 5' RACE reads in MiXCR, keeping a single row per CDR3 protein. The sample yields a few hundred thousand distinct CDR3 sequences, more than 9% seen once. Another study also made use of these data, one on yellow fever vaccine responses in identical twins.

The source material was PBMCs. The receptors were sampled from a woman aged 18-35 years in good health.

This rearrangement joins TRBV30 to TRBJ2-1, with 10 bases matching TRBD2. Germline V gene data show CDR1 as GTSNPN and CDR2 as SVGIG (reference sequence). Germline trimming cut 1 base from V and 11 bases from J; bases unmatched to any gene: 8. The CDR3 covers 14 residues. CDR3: CAWSEASGRSKQFF. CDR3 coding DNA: TGTGCCTGGAGTGAGGCTAGCGGGAGATCAAAGCAGTTCTTC.

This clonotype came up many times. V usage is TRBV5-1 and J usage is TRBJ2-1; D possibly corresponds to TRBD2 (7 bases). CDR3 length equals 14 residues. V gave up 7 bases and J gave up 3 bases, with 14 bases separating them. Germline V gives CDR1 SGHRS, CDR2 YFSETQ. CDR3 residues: CASAAGANYNEQFF. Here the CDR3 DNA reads TGCGCCAGCGCGGCGGGGGCCAACTACAATGAGCAGTTCTTC.

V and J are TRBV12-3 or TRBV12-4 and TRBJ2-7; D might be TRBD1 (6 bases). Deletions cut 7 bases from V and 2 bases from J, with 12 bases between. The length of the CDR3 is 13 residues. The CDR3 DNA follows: TGTGCCAGCACGGGACATGTTCCCTACGAGCAGTACTTC. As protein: CASTGHVPYEQYF.

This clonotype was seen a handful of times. In DNA, the CDR3 is TGCAGCGTTGAAGAGAGGCGGGAGGGCGGCCACGAGCAGTACTTC. As protein: CSVEERREGGHEQYF. The chain has TRBV29-1 and TRBJ2-7; 9 positions match TRBD2. Germline values: CDR1 SQVTM, CDR2 ANQGSEA. The ends lost 0 bases at V and 5 bases at J; junction bases unmatched: 8. The CDR3 length is 15 residues.

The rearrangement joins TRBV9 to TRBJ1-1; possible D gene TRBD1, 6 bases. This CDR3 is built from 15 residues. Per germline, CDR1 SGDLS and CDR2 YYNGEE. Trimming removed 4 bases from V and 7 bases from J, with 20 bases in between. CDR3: CASSPSGGGRHEAFF. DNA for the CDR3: TGTGCCAGCAGCCCATCGGGGGGGGGCAGACATGAAGCTTTCTTT.

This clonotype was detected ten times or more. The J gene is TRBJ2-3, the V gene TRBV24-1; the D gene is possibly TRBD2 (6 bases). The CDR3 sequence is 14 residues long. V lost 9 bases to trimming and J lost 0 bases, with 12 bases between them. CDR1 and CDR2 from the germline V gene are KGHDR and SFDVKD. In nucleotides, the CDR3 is TGTGCCACCGTTAGCGGATCTAGCACAGATACGCAGTATTTT. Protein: CATVSGSSTDTQYF.

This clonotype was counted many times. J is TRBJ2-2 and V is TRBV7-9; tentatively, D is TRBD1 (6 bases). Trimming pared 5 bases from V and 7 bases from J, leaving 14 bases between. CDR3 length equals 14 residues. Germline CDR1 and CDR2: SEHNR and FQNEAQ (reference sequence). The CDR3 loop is CASSLQGMIGELFF. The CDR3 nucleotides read TGTGCCAGCAGCCTTCAGGGGATGATCGGGGAGCTGTTTTTT.

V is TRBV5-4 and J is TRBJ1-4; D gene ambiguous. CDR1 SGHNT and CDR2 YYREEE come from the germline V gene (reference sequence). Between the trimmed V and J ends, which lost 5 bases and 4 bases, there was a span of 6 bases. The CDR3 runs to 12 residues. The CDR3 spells CASSDFNEKLFF. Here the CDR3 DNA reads TGTGCCAGCAGTGACTTTAATGAAAAACTGTTTTTT.

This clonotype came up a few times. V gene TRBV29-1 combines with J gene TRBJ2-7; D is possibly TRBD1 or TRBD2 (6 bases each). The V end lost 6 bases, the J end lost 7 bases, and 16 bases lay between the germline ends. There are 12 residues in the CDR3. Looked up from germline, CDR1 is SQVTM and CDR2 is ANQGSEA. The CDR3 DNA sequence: TGCAGCGTGGTAACGGGGGCGGCTGAGCAGTACTTC. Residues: CSVVTGAAEQYF.

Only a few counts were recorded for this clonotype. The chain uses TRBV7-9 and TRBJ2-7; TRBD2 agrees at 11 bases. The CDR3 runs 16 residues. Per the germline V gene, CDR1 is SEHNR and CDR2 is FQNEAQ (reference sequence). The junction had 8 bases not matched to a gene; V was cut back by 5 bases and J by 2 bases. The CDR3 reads CASSPGLAGSTYEQYF. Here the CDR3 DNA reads TGTGCCAGCAGCCCCGGACTAGCGGGTAGCACCTACGAGCAGTACTTC.

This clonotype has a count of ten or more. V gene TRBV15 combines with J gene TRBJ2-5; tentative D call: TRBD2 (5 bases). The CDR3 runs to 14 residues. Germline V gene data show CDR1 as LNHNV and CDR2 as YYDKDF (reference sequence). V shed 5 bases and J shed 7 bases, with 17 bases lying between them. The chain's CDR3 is CATSGLRAVGTQYF. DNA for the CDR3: TGTGCCACCAGCGGACTTAGGGCCGTGGGGACCCAGTACTTC.

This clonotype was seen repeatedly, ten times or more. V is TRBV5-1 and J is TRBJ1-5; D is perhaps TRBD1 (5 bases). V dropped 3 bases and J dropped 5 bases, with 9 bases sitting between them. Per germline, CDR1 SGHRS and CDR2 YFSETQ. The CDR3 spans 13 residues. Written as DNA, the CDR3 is TGCGCCAGCAGCTATGAGGGGTATCAGCCCCAGCATTTT. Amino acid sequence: CASSYEGYQPQHF. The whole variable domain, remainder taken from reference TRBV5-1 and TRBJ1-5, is KAGVTQTPRYLIKTRGQQVTLSCSPISGHRSVSWYQQTPGQGLQFLFEYFSETQRNKGNFPGRFSGRQFSNSRSEMNVSTLELGDSALYLCASSYEGYQPQHFGDGTRLSIL.

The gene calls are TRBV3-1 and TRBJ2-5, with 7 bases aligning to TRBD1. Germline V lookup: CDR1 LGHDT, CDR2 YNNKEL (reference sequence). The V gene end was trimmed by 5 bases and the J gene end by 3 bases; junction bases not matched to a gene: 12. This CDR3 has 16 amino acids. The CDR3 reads CASSLRTGWIEETQYF. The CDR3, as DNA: TGTGCCAGCAGCTTACGGACAGGTTGGATCGAAGAGACCCAGTACTTC.

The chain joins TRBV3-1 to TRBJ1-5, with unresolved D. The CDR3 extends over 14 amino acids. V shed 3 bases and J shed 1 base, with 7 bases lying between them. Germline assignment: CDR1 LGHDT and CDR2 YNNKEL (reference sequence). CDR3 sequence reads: CASSHQKSNQPQHF. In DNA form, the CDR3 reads TGTGCCAGCAGCCACCAGAAAAGCAATCAGCCCCAGCATTTT.

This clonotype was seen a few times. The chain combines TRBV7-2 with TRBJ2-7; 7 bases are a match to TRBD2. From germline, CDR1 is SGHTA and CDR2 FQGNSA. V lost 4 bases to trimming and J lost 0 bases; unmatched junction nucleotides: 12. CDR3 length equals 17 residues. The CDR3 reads CASSWVPLALGSYEQYF. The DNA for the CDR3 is TGTGCCAGCAGCTGGGTACCACTAGCGTTGGGCTCCTACGAGCAGTACTTC.

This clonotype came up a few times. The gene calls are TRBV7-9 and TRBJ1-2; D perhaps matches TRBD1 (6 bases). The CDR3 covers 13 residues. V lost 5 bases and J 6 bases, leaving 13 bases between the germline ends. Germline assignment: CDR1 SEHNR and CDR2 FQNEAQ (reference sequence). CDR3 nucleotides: TGTGCCAGCAGCCTGGCCGGGACACATGGCTACACCTTC. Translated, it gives CASSLAGTHGYTF. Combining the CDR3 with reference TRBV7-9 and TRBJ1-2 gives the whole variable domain DTGVSQNPRHKITKRGQNVTFRCDPISEHNRLYWYRQTLGQGPEFLTYFQNEAQLEKSRLLSDRFSAERPKGSFSTLEIQRTEQGDSAMYLCASSLAGTHGYTFGSGTRLTVV.

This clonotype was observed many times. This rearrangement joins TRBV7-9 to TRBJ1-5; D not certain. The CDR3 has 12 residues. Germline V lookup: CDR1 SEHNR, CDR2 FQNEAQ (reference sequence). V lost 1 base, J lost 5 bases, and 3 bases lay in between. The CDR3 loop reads CASSLVDQPQHF. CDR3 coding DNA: TGTGCCAGCAGCTTAGTAGATCAGCCCCAGCATTTT.

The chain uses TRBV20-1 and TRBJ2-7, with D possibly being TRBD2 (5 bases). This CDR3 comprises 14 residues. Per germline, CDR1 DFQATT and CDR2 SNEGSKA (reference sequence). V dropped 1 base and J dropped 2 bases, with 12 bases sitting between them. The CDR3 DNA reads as TGCAGTGCTAGAGGGAGGAGCCTCCCCTACGAGCAGTACTTC. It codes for CSARGRSLPYEQYF.

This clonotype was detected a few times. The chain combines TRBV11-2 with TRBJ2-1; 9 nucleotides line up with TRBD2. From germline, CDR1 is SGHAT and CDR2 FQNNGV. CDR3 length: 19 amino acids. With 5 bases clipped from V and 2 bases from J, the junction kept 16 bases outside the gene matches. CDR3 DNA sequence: TGTGCCAGCAGCCCAACCGACATAGCGGGAGAGGATACCTACAATGAGCAGTTCTTC. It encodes CASSPTDIAGEDTYNEQFF.

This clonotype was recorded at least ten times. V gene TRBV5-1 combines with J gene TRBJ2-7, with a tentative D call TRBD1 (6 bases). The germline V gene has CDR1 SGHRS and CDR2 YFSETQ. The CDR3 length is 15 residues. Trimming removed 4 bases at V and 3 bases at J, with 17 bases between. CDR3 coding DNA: TGCGCCAGCAGCGTTGGAATTACAGGGAACTACGAGCAGTACTTC. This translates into CASSVGITGNYEQYF.

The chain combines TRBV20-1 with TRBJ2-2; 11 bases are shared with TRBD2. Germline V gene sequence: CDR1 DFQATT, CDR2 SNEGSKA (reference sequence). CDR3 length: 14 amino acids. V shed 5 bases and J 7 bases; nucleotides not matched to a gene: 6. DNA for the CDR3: TGCAGTGCTCGACTAGCGGGGAATAACGGGGAGCTGTTTTTT. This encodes CSARLAGNNGELFF.